This T cell receptor (beta chain) was captured in a study of blood T cell repertoires in COVID-19. Original data processing: Reference gene primer amplification gave estimated nucleated cell counts. Generated by immunoSEQ multiplex PCR, the TCRdb table keeps only in-frame clones and is missing some. Clonal size and the V and J genes are those of that table, whereas D and trimming came from the DNA. The sample records approximately 140,000 clones, about 83% being singletons. V shed 7 bases and J shed 3 bases, with 13 bases lying between them. The CDR3 runs 14 residues. Per the germline V gene, CDR1 is LNHDA and CDR2 is SQIVND (reference sequence).

V usage is TRBV19 and J usage is TRBJ1-5, with D hard to call. This TCR derives from a young man with COVID-19, enrolled during active disease. The sample consisted of peripheral blood. The CDR3 nucleotides are TGTGCCAGTACCTTCTCGAGGGACAATCAGCCCCAGCATTTT. It encodes CASTFSRDNQPQHF. The full variable domain, rest sourced from reference TRBV19 and TRBJ1-5, is DGGITQSPKYLFRKEGQNVTLSCEQNLNHDAMYWYRQDPGQGLRLIYYSQIVNDFQKGDIAEGYSVSREKKESFPLTVTSAQKNPTAFYLCASTFSRDNQPQHFGDGTRLSIL.